The 9 T cell receptor beta chains presented below share a single source sample, sequenced in a study of T cell responses to AZD1222 COVID-19 vaccine. Using immunoSEQ multiplex PCR, the repertoire was profiled, and TCRdb retains in-frame clones only, with some absent. The sample lists more than 110,000 clones; more than 85% were seen once. This specimen consisted of peripheral blood, obtained on day 0 of AZD1222 vaccination. The receptors originated from an adult in good health.

The chain uses TRBV21-1 and TRBJ1-2. TRBV21-1 is recorded as a pseudogene. The CDR3 is made up of 10 amino acids. In nucleotides, the CDR3 is TGTGCCAGCAGTGGTCGGGGCTACACCTTC. Encoded protein: CASSGRGYTF.

The chain employs TRBV6-5 and TRBJ1-4; no clear D. V was clipped by 0 bases and J by 5 bases, with 10 bases between them. Germline CDR1 and CDR2: MNHEY and SVGAGI. The CDR3 contains 15 residues. CDR3 protein: CASSYSTESNEKLFF. CDR3 nucleotide sequence: TGTGCCAGCAGTTACTCGACTGAGAGCAATGAAAAACTGTTTTTT.

V and J are TRBV5-1 and TRBJ1-1, with TRBD1 matching 7 bases. The junction had 9 bases not matched to a gene; V was cut back by 0 bases and J by 7 bases. Germline V CDR1 and CDR2: SGHRS, YFSETQ. The CDR3 has 15 residues. The CDR3 is CASSLGAGGLDEAFF. CDR3 DNA: TGCGCCAGCAGCTTGGGTGCAGGGGGATTGGATGAAGCTTTCTTT.

Here the CDR3 reads CASSPHYGYTF. Written as DNA, the CDR3 is TGTGCCAGCAGTCCTCACTATGGCTACACCTTC. The chain joins TRBV28 to TRBJ1-2; no clear D. In germline, CDR1 is MDHEN, CDR2 SYDVKM. The V gene lost 5 bases and the J gene lost 3 bases, with 4 bases spanning the gap. The CDR3 has 11 amino acids.

This rearrangement joins TRBV11-2 to TRBJ1-1; D not resolved. Germline assignment: CDR1 SGHAT and CDR2 FQNNGV. V shed 5 bases and J shed 1 base, with 2 bases lying between them. The CDR3 sequence is 11 residues long. This CDR3 is CASSQNTEAFF. In DNA, the CDR3 is TGTGCCAGCAGCCAGAACACTGAAGCTTTCTTT.

V usage is TRBV30 and J usage is TRBJ1-5; D is possibly TRBD1 (5 bases). The CDR3 sequence is 15 residues long. The V end was cut by 2 bases, the J end by 1 base, with 12 bases between. CDR1 and CDR2 from the germline V gene are GTSNPN and SVGIG (reference sequence). This chain's CDR3 is CAWSSGTQSNQPQHF. CDR3 coding DNA: TGTGCCTGGAGTTCCGGGACGCAGAGCAATCAGCCCCAGCATTTT. Looking up the rest from reference TRBV30 and TRBJ1-5 gives the full variable domain: SQTIHQWPATLVQPVGSPLSLECTVEGTSNPNLYWYRQAAGRGLQLLFYSVGIGQISSEVPQNLSASRPQDRQFILSSKKLLLSDSGFYLCAWSSGTQSNQPQHFGDGTRLSIL.

The chain's CDR3 is CAISDWQGVNNEQFF. CDR3 DNA: TGTGCCATCAGTGATTGGCAGGGGGTCAACAATGAGCAGTTCTTC. This chain connects TRBV10-3 to TRBJ2-1; the match to TRBD1 covers 7 bases. The CDR3 runs 15 residues. Trimming at V came to 3 bases and at J to 5 bases, leaving 7 bases not matched to a gene. The germline CDR1 and CDR2 sequences are ENHRY and SYGVKD.

The V gene is TRBV2, the J gene TRBJ2-5; weak D call: TRBD1 (7 bases). Germline CDR1 reads SNHLY; CDR2 reads FYNNEI. With 6 bases removed from V and 7 bases from J, the gap between germline ends came to 9 bases. The CDR3 is 11 residues long. CDR3 sequence reads: CASSQGGTQYF. In DNA form, the CDR3 reads TGTGCCAGCAGCCAGGGGGGGACCCAGTACTTC.

The gene calls are TRBV13 and TRBJ2-7; maybe TRBD2 (5 bases). CDR3 length: 13 residues. The V and J ends lost 5 bases and 3 bases respectively, with 11 bases between them. Germline lookup yields CDR1 PRHDT and CDR2 FYEKMQ (reference sequence). This chain's CDR3 is CASSPGVNYEQYF. CDR3 nucleotide sequence: TGTGCCAGCAGCCCCGGGGTAAACTACGAGCAGTACTTC.